The present TCR beta chain was sequenced within a study of OX40 agonist ivuxolimab in advanced cancers. About the full investigation: The costimulatory receptor OX40 (CD134) was targeted by ivuxolimab, a fully human IgG2 agonistic monoclonal antibody. The dose-escalation cohort was 82.7% male with a mean age of about 60 years, ranging from roughly 23 to 90. The monotherapy dose-escalation portion (N = 52 patients) of the phase I ivuxolimab trial is reported in the paper. Intravenous ivuxolimab was administered to patients every 2 weeks at six dose levels: 0.01, 0.1, 0.3, 1.5, 3 and 10 mg/kg. The purpose of peripheral TCRbeta sequencing was to test whether ivuxolimab changed TCR sequence diversity and led to clonal T-cell expansion. Patients were allowed to have had prior anti-PD-1, anti-PD-L1 or anti-CTLA-4 therapy, and roughly two fifths of the dose-escalation patients had been treated with checkpoint inhibitors. Partial responses occurred in three dose-escalation patients: two with cutaneous melanoma and one with hepatocellular carcinoma. Of the roughly 52 patients in dose escalation, some 20 had hepatocellular carcinoma, about 15 had melanoma, 9 had renal cell carcinoma and 9 had head and neck cancer. Here is what the overall study found, with its caveats: Low levels of normalized T-cell clonal expansion were also shown by some nonresponding patients. The antigen specificity of the peripheral T cells that underwent clonal expansion was not determined. After ivuxolimab, expanded clones were on average more numerous among CD8+ T cells than among CD4+ T cells. In the 0.1-3.0 mg/kg groups, partial responders had among the lowest normalized peripheral clonal expansion, particularly in CD8+ T cells. At doses from 0.1 to 3.0 mg/kg, clonal expansion was seen in both CD4+ and CD8+ blood T cells between baseline and week 6.

Patients with autoimmune disease history or receiving systemic immunosuppression were excluded from the trial. Peripheral blood for TCR sequencing was drawn from every dose cohort at baseline, at cycle 4 day 1 and at cycle 7 day 1. The samples were drawn from a first-in-human, open-label, multicenter phase I dose-escalation trial of ivuxolimab. Adults with locally advanced or metastatic melanoma, renal cell carcinoma, hepatocellular carcinoma or head and neck squamous cell carcinoma were enrolled in the trial. CD4+ and CD8+ T cells were sorted separately from peripheral blood before TCR sequencing. Clipping removes 4 bases from V and 7 bases from J, with 11 as the unmatched junction base count. Measured from the cysteine to the phenylalanine, the CDR3 is 15 residues long. The only DNA kept is the CDR3, 45 bases in frame from the first base. Taken from the germline V gene, the CDR1 and CDR2 loops are SGHDT and YYEEEE.

Points on this clone: The antigen it recognizes is unknown. No qualities accompany the bases; no much larger clone lies one base away.

For sequencing of the TCRbeta CDR3 region, genomic DNA was extracted from the sorted cells. TCRbeta CDR3 regions were sequenced using the immunoSEQ Assay. TCRdb's version of the immuneACCESS table is confined to in-frame rearrangements and falls short of the full clone set. An unresolved V gene accounts for under half of the shortfall where checked; the remainder is of unknown origin. For this sample there are approximately 13,000 clones; 70% to 80% appear just once. The ten largest clones represent approximately 15% of the sample. This sample comprised CD4+ or CD8+ T cells sorted from blood, obtained in a trial of the OX40 agonist ivuxolimab. This receptor was taken from an adult with an advanced solid tumor such as melanoma, head and neck, liver or kidney cancer. The chain employs TRBV5-6 and TRBJ1-2; the junction holds 9 bases that match TRBD1. In nucleotides, the sequence is TGTGCCAGCAGCACAGGGGACAGGGCGTTCGGTGGCTACACCTTC. It encodes CASSTGDRAFGGYTF.